This TCR beta chain was sequenced in a study of response to subunit inactivated influenza vaccine. This clonotype has only a few counts. TCRdb re-derived calls from the RT-PCR reads in MiXCR, one entry per CDR3 protein. The table includes approximately 500,000 distinct CDR3 sequences, 13% detected once. Trimming removed 0 bases from V and 4 bases from J, with 9 bases in between. CDR1 is SGHTA and CDR2 is FQGNSA in the germline V gene. The CDR3 loop spans 15 amino acids. The receptor was isolated from a man aged 50 or older who received an inactivated influenza vaccine. The genes are TRBV7-2 and TRBJ1-4, with a possible D match to TRBD1 (5 bases). The source was PBMCs from blood, collected 40 to 50 days after vaccination. The CDR3 DNA reads as TGTGCCAGCAGCTTAGCAGCAGGGAGTAATGAAAAACTGTTTTTT. As protein: CASSLAAGSNEKLFF.